Listed below are T cell receptor beta chains from one sample, sequenced in a study of tumor and adjacent non-tumor tissue in lung cancer. MiXCR, run by TCRdb on the multiplex PCR reads, gives a single entry per CDR3 protein. This table has some 100,000 distinct CDR3 sequences, 65% appearing once. What was sequenced was distant non-tumor lung tissue. The receptors stem from a man aged 25-45 years with non-small cell lung cancer. CDR3s include the opening cysteine and the closing phenylalanine or tryptophan. D genes are given only for firm matches. Clone size, where shown, is once, few, many, or a class for clones that have expanded.

length	V	J	D	size	DNA	CDR3
17	TRBV11-2	TRBJ1-6	TRBD1	.	TGTGCCAGCAGCGACCCCGGGACAGGGGGTGATAATTCACCCCTCCACTTT	CASSDPGTGGDNSPLHF
14	TRBV6-1	TRBJ2-1	TRBD2	.	TGTGCCAGCAGGGAAATGACTGGCGGGAGGCGGAAGTTCTTC	CASREMTGGRRKFF
14	TRBV11-1	TRBJ1-1	.	few	TGTGCCAGCAGCTTGAAGGAGTTGAACACTGAAGCTTTCTTT	CASSLKELNTEAFF
14	TRBV5-4	TRBJ2-1	TRBD1	.	TGTGCCAGCAGTTTGGGACAGAGAGACAATGGGCAGTTCTTC	CASSLGQRDNGQFF
14	TRBV7-9	TRBJ1-2	.	.	TGTGCCAGCAACTTAATGGACGCCTCCGGAGGCTACACCTTC	CASNLMDASGGYTF
18	TRBV6-2/TRBV6-3	TRBJ2-7	TRBD1	once	TGTGCCAGCAGTTACTCGTACCCACGGGGACAGATGATCTACGAGCAGTACTTC	CASSYSYPRGQMIYEQYF
14	TRBV4-2	TRBJ2-3	TRBD2	many	TGTGCCAGCAGCCAGGGCGGGGGTGCAGATACGCAGTATTTT	CASSQGGGADTQYF
16	TRBV11-2	TRBJ2-7	.	once	TGTGCCAGCAGCATAGAAGGATTGGGGGGAACCTACGAGCAGTGCTTC	CASSIEGLGGTYEQCF
15	TRBV20-1	TRBJ2-1	TRBD2	.	TGCAGTGCGTCTAGTGGGAGGGCCTCCTACAATGAGCACTTCTTC	CSASSGRASYNEHFF
15	TRBV7-7	TRBJ2-2	TRBD2	few	TGTGCTAGCAGCTTCCTAGCGGGGGAGACCGGGGAGCTGTTTTTT	CASSFLAGETGELFF
16	TRBV11-2	TRBJ1-4	.	.	TGTGCCAGCAGCTTAGGATATTGGGACAATAATGAAAAACTGTTTTTT	CASSLGYWDNNEKLFF
12	TRBV11-1	TRBJ2-5	.	.	TGTGCCAGCAGCTTCAGGGATGAGAACCAGTACTTC	CASSFRDENQYF
13	TRBV11-3	TRBJ2-7	.	.	TGTGCTAGCAGGGACTGCGTATCCTACGAGCAGTACTTC	CASRDCVSYEQYF
18	TRBV4-1	TRBJ2-6	TRBD1	.	TGCGACAGCAGCCTAGAACAGGGGCCCCTCTCTGGGGCCAGCATCCTGACTTTC	CDSSLEQGPLSGASILTF
21	TRBV2	TRBJ2-3	TRBD2	.	TGTGCCAGCAGTGAAGCTTGGTTGGCTAGCGGGGGGGCTTTAGGCACAGATACGCAGTATTTT	CASSEAWLASGGALGTDTQYF
15	TRBV28	TRBJ1-6	TRBD1	.	TGTGCCAGCCGACTACCTGGGACAGGGGATGGACCCCTCCACTTT	CASRLPGTGDGPLHF
14	TRBV11-2	TRBJ2-3	.	.	TGTGCAAGCAGCTTATGGTCTTACACAGATACACAGTATTTT	CASSLWSYTDTQYF
15	TRBV7-9	TRBJ2-1	TRBD2	.	TGTGCCAGCAGCTTAGCGGGAGGGCCCCTAAATGCGCAGTTCTTC	CASSLAGGPLNAQFF
15	TRBV5-5	TRBJ2-7	TRBD1	.	TGTGCCAGCAGCATATCCGGGACAGGGAGGCACGAGCAGTACTTC	CASSISGTGRHEQYF
16	TRBV6-1	TRBJ2-6	.	.	TGTGCCAGCAGTTTTGGTCCTACGAGCGGGGCCAACGTCCTGACTTTC	CASSFGPTSGANVLTF
14	TRBV4-1	TRBJ2-2	.	.	TGCGCCAGCAGCCAAGAGGGGTTCACCGGGGACCTGTTTTTT	CASSQEGFTGDLFF
15	TRBV29-1	TRBJ2-2	TRBD2	.	TGCAGCGTTCAAACTAGCGGGAGAATAACCGGGGAGCTGCTTTTT	CSVQTSGRITGELLF
15	TRBV6-5	TRBJ2-7	.	.	TGCGCCAGCAGTTACAACAGGGACGGGCCCTACGAGCAGTACTTC	CASSYNRDGPYEQYF
12	TRBV6-6	TRBJ1-1	.	once	TGTGCCAGCAGCCCTACGAGAGGGGAAGCTTTCTTT	CASSPTRGEAFF
15	TRBV20-1	TRBJ2-7	TRBD2	.	TGCAGTGCTAGAGGTACTAACGGGAGGTCCTACGAGCAGTGCTTC	CSARGTNGRSYEQCF
14	TRBV5-1	TRBJ2-7	.	few	TGCGCCAGCAGCCCGGGAGATGCATCCTACGAGCAGTACTTC	CASSPGDASYEQYF
15	TRBV10-2	TRBJ2-3	TRBD1	once	TGTGCCAGCAGCAACGACAGGGTGGGGACGGATACGCAGTATTTT	CASSNDRVGTDTQYF
13	TRBV11-2	TRBJ2-7	.	.	TGTGCCAGCAGCTTAGACATGGAGGACGAGCAATACTTC	CASSLDMEDEQYF
14	TRBV29-1	TRBJ2-5	.	.	TGCAGTGCTGAACCTGGGGGGCGAGGAGAGACCCAGTACTTC	CSAEPGGRGETQYF
16	TRBV4-2	TRBJ2-2	TRBD2	many	TGTGCCAGCAGCCAAGATGGGTCTAGCGGGGTAGGGGAGCTGTTTTTT	CASSQDGSSGVGELFF
18	TRBV6-5	TRBJ2-5	.	.	TGTGCCAGCAGTTACCTCTCACCCCCCTCAGGGGCCGGGGGGACCCAGTACTTC	CASSYLSPPSGAGGTQYF
12	TRBV20-1	TRBJ2-5	.	.	TGCAGTGATAAAGTGGGACAAGAGACCCAGTATTTC	CSDKVGQETQYF
16	TRBV11-2	TRBJ2-1	TRBD2	.	TGTGCCAGCTGCAAGACATGGACTAGCGGGAGGGATGAGCAGTTCTTC	CASCKTWTSGRDEQFF
17	TRBV24-1	TRBJ2-2	.	.	TGTGCCACGGGGGTGGCAGTAAAGCCAACGAACACCGGGGAGCTGTTTTTT	CATGVAVKPTNTGELFF
15	TRBV12-3/TRBV12-4	TRBJ2-5	.	.	TGTACCAGCAGTTTCTGGTTAATCGGGGGTGGGACCCAGTACTTC	CTSSFWLIGGGTQYF
12	TRBV6-6	TRBJ2-3	.	.	TGTGCAAACAGCCCCGCTAGAGATACGCAGTATTTT	CANSPARDTQYF
16	TRBV11-2	TRBJ2-4	.	.	TGTGCCAGCGGCTTAGAATCTGGTCCAGCCAAAAACGTTCAGTACTTC	CASGLESGPAKNVQYF
14	TRBV6-5	TRBJ1-5	.	.	TGTGCCAACAGCAGTGAGGGGAAGGATCAGCCCCAGCATTTT	CANSSEGKDQPQHF
14	TRBV11-1	TRBJ1-5	TRBD1	.	TGTGCCAGCAGCTTGACAGGGGGCCGGCAGCCCCAGCATTTT	CASSLTGGRQPQHF
16	TRBV12-3/TRBV12-4	TRBJ1-5	TRBD1	many	TGTGCCAGCAGTTTCCAGGGGGCGACCAACAATCAGCCCCAGCATTTT	CASSFQGATNNQPQHF
15	TRBV14	TRBJ2-2	TRBD1	.	TGTGCCAGCAGATATACAGGGGGCCAGACCGGGGAGCTGTTTTTT	CASRYTGGQTGELFF